A selection of T cell receptor beta chains follows, all from one sample in a study of neurological immune-mediated disorders. A single record per CDR3 protein comes from TCRdb applying MiXCR to the 5' RACE reads. This table has fewer than 35,000 distinct CDR3 sequences, around an eighth appearing once. Material for sequencing was PBMCs. The receptors originated from a woman in her thirties or forties in good health. The CDR3 runs from the conserved cysteine through the conserved F or W. D genes are given only for firm matches. Clone sizes are given selectively: once, few, many, or a class where the clone is expanded.

j_call v_call clone_size d_call cdr3_aa cdr3_nt
TRBJ1-5 TRBV27 many - CASSWDSNQPQHF TGTGCCAGCAGTTGGGACAGCAATCAGCCCCAGCATTTT
TRBJ1-2 TRBV20-1 many - CSASAQGGDGYTF TGCAGTGCTAGTGCCCAGGGTGGGGATGGCTACACCTTC
TRBJ2-7 TRBV6-2/TRBV6-3 medium-sized - CASSYSFGRRTYEQYF TGTGCCAGCAGTTACTCGTTCGGGCGGAGAACCTACGAGCAGTACTTC
TRBJ2-7 TRBV20-1 many TRBD1 CSARDQRGREDEQYF TGCAGTGCTAGAGATCAGAGGGGGCGCGAGGACGAGCAGTACTTC
TRBJ1-2 TRBV20-1 many TRBD1 CSARPGQGAYGYTF TGCAGTGCTCGACCGGGACAGGGGGCGTATGGCTACACCTTC
TRBJ2-7 TRBV24-1 many TRBD1 CATGTGPTLEQYF TGTGCCACCGGGACAGGTCCTACGTTGGAGCAGTACTTC
TRBJ2-1 TRBV7-2 many TRBD2 CASSRPSGTSGSLPKVYSYNEQFF TGTGCCAGCAGCAGACCGTCCGGGACTAGCGGGAGTTTACCCAAAGTTTACTCCTACAATGAGCAGTTCTTC
TRBJ2-7 TRBV25-1 many TRBD1 CASSAGGEQYF TGTGCCAGCAGCGCAGGGGGCGAGCAGTACTTC
TRBJ2-3 TRBV5-1 many - CASSFRGFSTDTQYF TGCGCCAGCAGCTTTCGAGGATTCAGCACAGATACGCAGTATTTT
TRBJ2-5 TRBV6-2/TRBV6-3 many - CASSYPMGARRETQYF TGTGCCAGCAGTTACCCGATGGGGGCCCGGCGGGAGACCCAGTACTTC
TRBJ1-2 TRBV12-3/TRBV12-4 - - CASRLTNVYGYTF TGTGCCAGCAGACTGACAAATGTCTATGGCTACACCTTC
TRBJ1-2 TRBV27 many TRBD1 CASSFVGQENDGYTF TGTGCCAGCAGTTTTGTGGGACAGGAAAACGATGGCTACACCTTC
TRBJ2-7 TRBV5-1 many TRBD2 CASRALAGSYEQYF TGCGCCAGCAGGGCGCTAGCGGGATCCTACGAGCAGTACTTC
TRBJ2-2 TRBV5-1 medium-sized TRBD2 CASVDTGGPGELFF TGCGCCAGCGTAGACACGGGGGGGCCCGGGGAGCTGTTTTTT
TRBJ2-1 TRBV12-5 many TRBD2 CASGLVLLAGAGGPSKQFF TGTGCTAGTGGTTTGGTACTACTAGCGGGAGCGGGAGGGCCTTCCAAGCAGTTCTTC
TRBJ2-1 TRBV18 many TRBD2 CASSPIGRGDNEQFF TGTGCCAGCTCACCAATTGGTCGGGGGGATAATGAGCAGTTCTTC
TRBJ1-1 TRBV12-3/TRBV12-4 many - CASKGGGTEAFF TGTGCCTCAAAAGGAGGGGGGACTGAAGCTTTCTTT
TRBJ2-3 TRBV4-1 - TRBD1 CASSQALTGTGPDTQYF TGCGCCAGCAGCCAAGCCTTAACCGGGACAGGGCCAGATACGCAGTATTTT
TRBJ1-2 TRBV18 - - CASSPRPGDGYTF TGTGCCAGCTCACCAAGGCCAGGGGATGGCTACACCTTC
TRBJ2-5 TRBV6-6 many - CASSRVEETQYF TGTGCCAGCAGCCGAGTGGAGGAGACCCAGTACTTC
TRBJ1-2 TRBV7-2 - - CASSLGGEAGYDYTF TGTGCCAGCAGCTTAGGGGGGGAGGCGGGCTATGACTACACCTTC
TRBJ2-2 TRBV5-1 many TRBD2 CASSPRGITGGNTGELFF TGCGCCAGCAGCCCACGGGGGATCACGGGAGGGAACACCGGGGAGCTGTTTTTT
TRBJ1-1 TRBV5-1 many - CASSSTGLNTEAFF TGCGCCAGCAGCTCTACAGGGTTGAACACTGAAGCTTTCTTT